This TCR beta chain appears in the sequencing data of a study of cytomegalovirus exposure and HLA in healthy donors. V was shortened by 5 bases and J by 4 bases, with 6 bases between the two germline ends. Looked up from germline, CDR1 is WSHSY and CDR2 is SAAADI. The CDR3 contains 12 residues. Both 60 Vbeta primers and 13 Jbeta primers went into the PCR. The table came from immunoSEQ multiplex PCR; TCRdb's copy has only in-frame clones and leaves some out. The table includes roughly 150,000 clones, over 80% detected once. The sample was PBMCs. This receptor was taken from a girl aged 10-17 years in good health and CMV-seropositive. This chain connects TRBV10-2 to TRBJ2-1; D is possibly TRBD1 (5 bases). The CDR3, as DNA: TGCGCCAGCAGTCGACAGTACAATGAGCAGTTCTTC. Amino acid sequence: CASSRQYNEQFF.